The text below deals with one T cell receptor (beta chain). This CDR3 fails to terminate in the conserved phenylalanine or tryptophan, so it likely reflects a read error. V gave up 6 bases and J gave up 4 bases, with 12 bases separating them. The CDR3 length is 13 residues. The germline V gene has CDR1 MNHEY and CDR2 SVGEGT. The source of the sample is a study of CD8 T cells in Susac syndrome. The RNA, about 0.45 to 1 ug, was put through reverse transcription using random hexamers. One entry per CDR3 protein, called by TCRdb with MiXCR from the immunoSEQ multiplex PCR reads. The table has around 56,000 distinct CDR3 sequences, approximately 92% seen once.

Sequenced: CD8+ T cells from PBMCs. The TCR originated in a human donor in good health. The chain has TRBV6-2 or TRBV6-3 and TRBJ2-5, with D perhaps matching TRBD2 (6 bases). As DNA, the CDR3 is TGTGCCAGCAGAAATGGGAGGCCAGAGACCCAGTACCTC. It encodes CASRNGRPETQYL.